Reported below is one TCR beta chain. Sequencing used immunoSEQ multiplex PCR; TCRdb keeps in-frame clones, though not all of them. The table lists 90,000 to 150,000 clones, roughly 90% of them singletons. These data come from a study of cytomegalovirus exposure and HLA in healthy donors. The sequencing input was PBMCs. The receptor was derived from a woman aged 18 to 35 in good health and CMV-seropositive.

CDR3 residues: CASCRPGTFSYNEQFF. The CDR3 region has the DNA TGTGCCAGCTGCAGGCCCGGGACATTCTCCTACAATGAGCAGTTCTTC. This chain uses TRBV5-6 with TRBJ2-1; TRBD1 might be the D (6 bases). This CDR3 is built from 16 residues. Trimming removed 7 bases from V and 0 bases from J, with 17 bases in between. Germline V gives CDR1 SGHDT, CDR2 YYEEEE.